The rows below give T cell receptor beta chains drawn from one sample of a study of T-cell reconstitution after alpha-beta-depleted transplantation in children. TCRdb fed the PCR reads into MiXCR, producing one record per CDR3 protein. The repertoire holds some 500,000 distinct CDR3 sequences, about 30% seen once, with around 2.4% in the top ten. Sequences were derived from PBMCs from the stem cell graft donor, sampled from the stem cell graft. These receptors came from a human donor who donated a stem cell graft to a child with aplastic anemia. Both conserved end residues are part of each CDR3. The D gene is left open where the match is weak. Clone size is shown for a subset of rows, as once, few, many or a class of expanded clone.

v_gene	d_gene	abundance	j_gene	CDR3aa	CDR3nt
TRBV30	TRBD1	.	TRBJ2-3	CAWSQDRAFTDTQYF	TGTGCCTGGAGCCAGGACAGGGCCTTCACAGATACGCAGTATTTT
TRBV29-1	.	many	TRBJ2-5	CSVGLPGSQETQYF	TGCAGCGTGGGCCTTCCAGGGTCACAAGAGACCCAGTACTTC
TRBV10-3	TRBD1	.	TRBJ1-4	CAISDRGTGGLLLHEKLFF	TGTGCCATCAGTGACCGCGGGACAGGGGGCCTCCTCCTCCATGAAAAACTGTTTTTT
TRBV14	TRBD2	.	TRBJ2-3	CASSLTSANTDTQYF	TGTGCCAGCAGCCTGACTAGCGCGAACACAGATACGCAGTATTTT
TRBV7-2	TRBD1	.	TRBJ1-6	CASSLPYRGQDSPLHF	TGTGCCAGCAGCTTACCCTACAGGGGGCAAGATTCACCCCTCCACTTT
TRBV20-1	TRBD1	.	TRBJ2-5	CSARETGTGKETQYF	TGCAGTGCTAGAGAAACCGGGACAGGGAAGGAGACCCAGTACTTC
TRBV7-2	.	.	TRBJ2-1	CAQVLSWPGEQFF	TGTGCCCAAGTGTTAAGCTGGCCCGGTGAGCAGTTCTTC
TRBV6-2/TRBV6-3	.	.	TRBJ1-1	CASRDRIGTEAFF	TGTGCCAGCAGAGACCGGATAGGGACTGAAGCTTTCTTT
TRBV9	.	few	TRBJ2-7	CASSVEGLGEQYF	TGTGCCAGCAGCGTAGAAGGGCTGGGCGAGCAGTACTTC
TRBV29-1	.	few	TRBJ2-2	CSVEIGELFF	TGCAGCGTTGAAATAGGGGAGCTGTTTTTT
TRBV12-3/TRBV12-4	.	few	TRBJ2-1	CASSPVGGVGGFF	TGTGCCAGCAGCCCCGTGGGGGGCGTGGGGGGTTTCTTC
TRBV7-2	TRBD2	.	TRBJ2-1	CASSVRGGGSNEQFF	TGTGCCAGCAGCGTCCGAGGTGGCGGGAGCAATGAGCAGTTCTTC
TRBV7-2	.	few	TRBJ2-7	CASSPRPGSYEQYF	TGTGCCAGCAGCCCCCGCCCGGGTTCCTACGAGCAGTACTTC
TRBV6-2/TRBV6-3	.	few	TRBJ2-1	CASRPGPPREQFF	TGTGCCAGCAGACCCGGACCGCCACGGGAGCAGTTCTTC
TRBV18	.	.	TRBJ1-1	CASSPSRKNTEAFF	TGTGCCAGCTCACCATCCAGAAAGAACACTGAAGCTTTCTTT
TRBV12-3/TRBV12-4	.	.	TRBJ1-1	CASSFRDIVTEAFF	TGTGCCAGCAGTTTTCGGGATATAGTCACTGAAGCTTTCTTT
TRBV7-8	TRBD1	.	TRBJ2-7	CASSFSGTGAYEQYF	TGTGCCAGCAGCTTTTCCGGGACAGGGGCCTACGAGCAGTACTTC
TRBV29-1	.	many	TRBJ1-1	CSVGKDSNTEAFF	TGCAGCGTAGGGAAGGACAGTAACACTGAAGCTTTCTTT
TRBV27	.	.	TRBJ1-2	CASSLGTATLGLYGYTF	TGTGCCAGCAGTTTAGGGACGGCCACCTTGGGGTTATATGGCTACACCTTC
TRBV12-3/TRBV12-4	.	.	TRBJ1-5	CASSFLVSDQPQHF	TGTGCCAGCAGTTTCCTGGTGTCAGATCAGCCCCAGCATTTT
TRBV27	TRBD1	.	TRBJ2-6	CASSWTGGSGANVLTF	TGTGCCAGCAGTTGGACAGGGGGCTCTGGGGCCAACGTCCTGACTTTC
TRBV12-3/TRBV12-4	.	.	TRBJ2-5	CASSLGIPGETQYF	TGTGCCAGCAGTTTAGGTATCCCAGGGGAGACCCAGTACTTC
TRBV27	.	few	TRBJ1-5	CASSPKGVQPQHF	TGTGCCAGCAGCCCTAAGGGGGTACAGCCCCAGCATTTT
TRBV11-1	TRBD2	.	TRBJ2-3	CASSPTASLAGSTDTQYF	TGTGCCAGCAGCCCCACCGCCTCCCTAGCGGGTAGCACAGATACGCAGTATTTT
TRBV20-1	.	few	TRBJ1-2	CSASGLYGYTF	TGCAGTGCTAGTGGGCTCTATGGCTACACCTTC
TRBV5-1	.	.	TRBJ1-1	CASSLGQTRNTEAFF	TGCGCCAGCAGCTTGGGGCAAACCCGGAACACTGAAGCTTTCTTT
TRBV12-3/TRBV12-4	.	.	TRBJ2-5	CASAHGRGWEETQYF	TGTGCCAGCGCCCACGGCAGGGGCTGGGAAGAGACCCAGTACTTC
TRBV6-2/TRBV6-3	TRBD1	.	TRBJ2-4	CASRGGDSSPNIQYF	TGTGCCAGCAGGGGTGGGGACAGTAGCCCAAACATTCAGTACTTC
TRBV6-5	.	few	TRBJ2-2	CASSYEGPAGELFF	TGTGCCAGCAGTTATGAGGGGCCCGCCGGGGAGCTGTTTTTT
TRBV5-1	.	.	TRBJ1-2	CASSLDGPYNYGYTF	TGCGCCAGCAGCTTGGACGGGCCCTATAACTATGGCTACACCTTC
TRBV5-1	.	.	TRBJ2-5	CASSLVAWGVQETQYF	TGCGCCAGCAGCTTGGTTGCGTGGGGGGTCCAAGAGACCCAGTACTTC
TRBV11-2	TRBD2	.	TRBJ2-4	CASSLGASGSTGKNIQYF	TGTGCCAGCAGCTTAGGGGCTAGCGGGAGTACTGGCAAAAACATTCAGTACTTC
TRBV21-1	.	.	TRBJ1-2	CASSKGTGPAYGYTF	TGTGCCAGCAGCAAAGGAACAGGCCCGGCGTATGGCTACACCTTC
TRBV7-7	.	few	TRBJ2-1	CASSLGLYNHNEQFF	TGTGCCAGCAGCCTAGGGTTATACAACCACAATGAGCAGTTCTTC
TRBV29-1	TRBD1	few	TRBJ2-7	CSVNRGPYEQYF	TGCAGCGTTAACAGGGGGCCCTACGAGCAGTACTTC
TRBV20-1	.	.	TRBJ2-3	CSARVAGTDTQYF	TGCAGTGCTAGAGTAGCGGGCACAGATACGCAGTATTTT
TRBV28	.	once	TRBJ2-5	CASSLFGDQETQYF	TGTGCCAGCAGTTTATTTGGCGATCAAGAGACCCAGTACTTC
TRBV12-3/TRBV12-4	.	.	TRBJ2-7	CASSLGRTYEQYF	TGTGCCAGCAGTTTGGGCAGAACCTACGAGCAGTACTTC
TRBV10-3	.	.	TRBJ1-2	CATWTARLNGYTF	TGTGCCACGTGGACGGCTCGTTTGAACGGCTACACCTTC
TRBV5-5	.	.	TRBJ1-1	CASTWGPGNTEAFF	TGTGCCAGCACCTGGGGGCCAGGAAACACTGAAGCTTTCTTT
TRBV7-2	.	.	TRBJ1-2	CASSLDPTRSNYGYTF	TGTGCCAGCAGCTTAGATCCGACACGGAGCAACTATGGCTACACCTTC
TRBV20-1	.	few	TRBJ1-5	CSASPGTSNQPQHF	TGCAGTGCTAGCCCCGGGACATCAAATCAGCCCCAGCATTTT
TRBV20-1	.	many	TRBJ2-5	CSGGQETQYF	TGCAGTGGTGGGCAAGAGACCCAGTACTTC
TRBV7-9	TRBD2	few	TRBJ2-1	CASSPWAGGGNEQFF	TGTGCCAGCAGCCCTTGGGCGGGAGGTGGCAATGAGCAGTTCTTC
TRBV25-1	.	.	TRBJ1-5	CASSGRYDNQPQHF	TGTGCCAGCAGTGGTAGATACGACAATCAGCCCCAGCATTTT
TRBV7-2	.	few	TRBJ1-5	CASRAGLGINQPQHF	TGTGCCAGCAGGGCGGGACTCGGAATCAATCAGCCCCAGCATTTT